This T cell receptor beta chain was identified during a study of identical twins. The study, taken as a whole, reports: Fewer insertions were carried by abundant cord blood beta clonotypes, but none was seen in memory repertoires. The authors noted that invariant MAIT and iNKT cells could partly confound zero-insertion analyses.

The J segment lost 5 bases and the V segment lost 2 bases, leaving 1 base of the junction unmatched. This CDR3 is built from 14 residues. Germline CDR1 reads ENHRY; CDR2 reads SYGVKD. A universal primer site was incorporated via template switching, and the cDNA contained unique molecular identifiers. TCRdb analysed the 5' RACE reads with MiXCR anew, one entry per CDR3 protein. Of around 490,000 distinct CDR3 sequences in the sample, 14% were seen once. About this clonotype: Its antigen remains unidentified.

This same sample was also taken into another study, of yellow fever vaccine responses in identical twins. That investigation notes: The authors reported partly convergent, partly personalized vaccine responses in identical twins.

The J gene is TRBJ2-2, the V gene TRBV10-3; 8 bases are shared with TRBD2. The source of this sequence is a woman between 18 and 30 years old in good health. Sequenced input: CD4+ T cells sorted from blood. DNA for the CDR3: TGTGCCATCAGTGAGCGGGAGGGAACCGGGGAGCTGTTTTTT. Protein product: CAISEREGTGELFF.